This T cell receptor beta chain was found in a study of cytomegalovirus exposure and HLA in healthy donors. Primers included in the PCR were 60 Vbeta and 13 Jbeta primers. Sequencing used immunoSEQ multiplex PCR; TCRdb keeps in-frame clones, though not all of them. The data contain about 110,000 clones, 70% to 80% of them singletons. The CDR3 covers 16 residues. Looked up from germline, CDR1 is SNHLY and CDR2 is FYNNEI. The J gene is TRBJ2-5, the V gene TRBV2; TRBD1 matches 9 bases. The J call may be wrong; the DNA end is better matched by TRBJ2-7. The sequence derives from a female donor in good health and CMV-seropositive. Sequencing was performed on PBMCs. CDR3: CASRYFPGQGNYEQYF. The CDR3 DNA is TGTGCCAGCAGATATTTTCCGGGACAGGGTAACTACGAGCAGTACTTC.